One sample yielded the 21 T cell receptor beta chains listed below, sequenced in a study of T-cell reconstitution after alpha-beta-depleted transplantation in children. Researchers prepared the TCRbeta library using unique molecular identifiers, the study reports. One entry per CDR3 protein, called by TCRdb with MiXCR from the PCR reads. The sample carries hundreds of thousands of distinct CDR3 sequences, roughly 15% recorded once. Specimen: PBMCs, mostly from graft donor cells, collected 360 days after TCRalphabeta/CD19-depleted stem cell transplant. The receptor set was obtained from a male patient between 2 and 10 years old who had a stem cell transplant for acute lymphoblastic leukemia, so the T cells may come from the graft donor.

This clonotype was seen more than once but under ten times. V usage is TRBV27 and J usage is TRBJ2-3; D might be TRBD1 or TRBD2, each matching 5 bases. Trimming took off 6 bases at V and 2 bases at J, with 15 bases between the two ends. The CDR3 runs 15 residues. The germline gives CDR1 MNHEY, CDR2 SMNVEV (reference sequence). The DNA for the CDR3 is TGTGCCAGCAGGAGGGACCGGGCCACCACAGATACGCAGTATTTT. This codes for CASRRDRATTDTQYF.

The chain carries TRBV5-6 and TRBJ1-4, with D uncertain. V was pared by 3 bases and J by 3 bases, with 15 bases between. This CDR3 spans 16 amino acids. The germline V gene encodes CDR1 SGHDT and CDR2 YYEEEE. The CDR3 coding sequence is TGTGCCAGCAGCTCGAGACTGGCCGTGGCTAATGAAAAACTGTTTTTT. Residues: CASSSRLAVANEKLFF.

The V call is TRBV24-1, the J call TRBJ2-1; D remains ambiguous. CDR1 is KGHDR and CDR2 is SFDVKD in the germline V gene. V was pared by 3 bases and J by 8 bases, with 7 bases between. The CDR3 is 12 amino acids. The CDR3 sequence: CATSDGIYEQFF. CDR3 sequence (DNA): TGTGCCACCAGTGATGGTATATATGAGCAGTTCTTC.

This sequence joins TRBV4-1 and TRBJ1-1, with a tentative D call TRBD1 (6 bases). Trimming removed 5 bases at V and 1 base at J, with 11 bases between. The CDR3 runs 14 residues. Germline V gives CDR1 MGHRA, CDR2 YSYEKL. CDR3 loop: CASSTQQGNTEAFF. The CDR3 nucleotides are TGCGCCAGCAGCACGCAACAGGGGAACACTGAAGCTTTCTTT.

This rearrangement joins TRBV28 to TRBJ2-7, with D perhaps TRBD2 (6 bases). The V end was cut by 3 bases, the J end by 1 base, with 22 bases between. This CDR3 contains 18 residues. Germline loops: CDR1 MDHEN, CDR2 SYDVKM. CDR3 loop: CASSFQSRGADYSYEQYF. The DNA of the CDR3 is TGTGCCAGCAGTTTTCAATCTCGGGGTGCGGACTATTCCTACGAGCAGTACTTC.

This clonotype was recorded at least ten times. The CDR3 DNA sequence: TGCAGTGCTAGGAGGGAACGCACAGATACGCAGTATTTT. Its translation: CSARRERTDTQYF. The rearrangement links TRBV20-1 to TRBJ2-3; D is possibly TRBD2 (5 bases). Trimming cost V 3 bases and J 1 base, with 8 bases left between them. The germline gives CDR1 DFQATT, CDR2 SNEGSKA (reference sequence). The CDR3 sequence is 13 residues long.

This sequence joins TRBV29-1 and TRBJ2-3; 10 positions match TRBD1. Germline CDR1 reads SQVTM; CDR2 reads ANQGSEA. With 3 bases clipped from V and 0 bases from J, the junction kept 0 bases outside the gene matches. The CDR3 is 14 amino acids. The CDR3 sequence is CSVEGQGSTDTQYF. As DNA, the CDR3 is TGCAGCGTTGAGGGACAGGGGAGCACAGATACGCAGTATTTT.

The chain couples TRBV4-1 to TRBJ2-1, with 8 bases matching TRBD2. Germline assignment: CDR1 MGHRA and CDR2 YSYEKL. The V and J ends lost 1 base and 0 bases, in that order; junction bases with no gene match: 17. CDR3 size: 21 residues. This CDR3 reads CASSQVGRLALYRVSYNEQFF. Here the CDR3 DNA reads TGCGCCAGCAGCCAAGTGGGGAGACTAGCGCTTTATAGGGTCTCCTACAATGAGCAGTTCTTC.

This clonotype was detected many times. The chain employs TRBV3-1 and TRBJ2-2; D uncertain. Germline CDR1 reads LGHDT; CDR2 reads YNNKEL (reference sequence). V was clipped by 0 bases and J by 4 bases, with 9 bases between them. CDR3 length: 15 amino acids. This CDR3 reads CASSQDQHFTGELFF. DNA of the CDR3: TGTGCCAGCAGCCAAGATCAGCACTTCACCGGGGAGCTGTTTTTT.

This clonotype has a count of ten or more. The V call is TRBV12-3 or TRBV12-4, the J call TRBJ2-3, with unresolved D. The CDR3 runs to 13 residues. Trimming removed 0 bases from V and 6 bases from J, with 7 bases in between. CDR3: CASSLARSDTQYF. CDR3 nucleotides: TGTGCCAGCAGTTTAGCGCGGAGCGATACGCAGTATTTT.

A few counts support this clonotype. The rearrangement joins TRBV4-3 to TRBJ2-7, with 8 bases identical to TRBD2. Germline assignment: CDR1 LGHNA and CDR2 YSLEER. V lost 1 base and J lost 2; bases outside the gene matches: 4. This CDR3 has 15 amino acids. CDR3 bases: TGCGCCAGCAGCCAAGGGACTAGCCCTACCTACGAGCAGTACTTC. Protein: CASSQGTSPTYEQYF.

This clonotype was detected ten times or more. The chain joins TRBV4-2 to TRBJ2-1; perhaps TRBD2 as D (6 bases). The V gene's germline CDR1 is LGHNA and CDR2 YNFKEQ. This CDR3 contains 15 residues. V was trimmed by 2 bases and J by 9 bases, leaving 17 bases between them. The CDR3 DNA is TGTGCCAGCAGCCAACCCGAGAGACTAGGAGTTGAGCAGTTCTTC. Translated: CASSQPERLGVEQFF.

The chain employs TRBV27 and TRBJ2-3; TRBD2 is a possible D gene (5 bases). The CDR3 runs to 15 residues. Trimming took off 4 bases at V and 6 bases at J, with 17 bases between the two ends. Germline V CDR1 and CDR2: MNHEY, SMNVEV (reference sequence). For the CDR3, the DNA is TGTGCCAGCAGTTACGAGGCAGCCCCGGGGGATACGCAGTATTTT. This translates into CASSYEAAPGDTQYF.

This clonotype was observed a handful of times. This chain uses TRBV4-2 with TRBJ2-2; 8 nucleotides match TRBD2. V dropped 5 bases and J dropped 1; count of bases not matched to a gene: 6. Germline values: CDR1 LGHNA, CDR2 YNFKEQ. This CDR3 comprises 16 residues. CDR3 in DNA: TGTGCCAGCAGCTTTCGACTAGCGCGGAACACCGGGGAGCTGTTTTTT. This gives the protein CASSFRLARNTGELFF.

V gene TRBV25-1 combines with J gene TRBJ2-1; maybe TRBD1 (5 bases). Germline values: CDR1 MGHDK, CDR2 SYGVNS. This CDR3 contains 10 residues. The CDR3, as DNA: TGTGCTACAGGTTACAATGAGCAGTTCTTC. This translates into CATGYNEQFF.

This clonotype was counted only a few times. The rearrangement uses TRBV9 and TRBJ2-3; 10 bases align to TRBD1. Losses at the gene ends were 3 bases for V and 1 base for J; bases not matched to a gene: 11. The length of the CDR3 is 18 residues. CDR1 and CDR2 (germline): SGDLS, YYNGEE. The CDR3 region is CASSAGWDRGVGTDTQYF. CDR3 nucleotide sequence: TGTGCCAGCAGCGCAGGTTGGGACAGGGGTGTTGGCACAGATACGCAGTATTTT.

This clonotype is categorized as medium-sized. The rearrangement uses TRBV5-1 and TRBJ2-3; 8 nucleotides align to TRBD2. CDR3 length: 16 residues. Germline V CDR1 and CDR2: SGHRS, YFSETQ. V shed 3 bases, J shed 0 bases, and the junction held 6 bases outside the gene matches. CDR3 bases: TGCGCCAGCAGCTACCAAGCGGGAGCTAGCACAGATACGCAGTATTTT. The encoded protein is CASSYQAGASTDTQYF.

This clonotype was seen a few times. The rearrangement links TRBV5-1 to TRBJ2-1; 11 bases are a match to TRBD2. CDR1 is SGHRS, CDR2 YFSETQ, per germline. J was trimmed by 6 bases and V by 5 bases; bases with no gene match: 10. CDR3 length equals 16 residues. CDR3 nucleotide sequence: TGCGCCAGCAGGCGATTACTAGCGGGAGACCCCAATGAGCAGTTCTTC. The encoded protein is CASRRLLAGDPNEQFF. The whole variable domain, filled in from reference TRBV5-1 and TRBJ2-1, reads KAGVTQTPRYLIKTRGQQVTLSCSPISGHRSVSWYQQTPGQGLQFLFEYFSETQRNKGNFPGRFSGRQFSNSRSEMNVSTLELGDSALYLCASRRLLAGDPNEQFFGPGTRLTVL.

This chain uses TRBV12-3 or TRBV12-4 with TRBJ1-3; D unresolved. V gave up 1 base and J gave up 2 bases, with 9 bases separating them. The CDR3 is made up of 15 amino acids. The CDR3 is CASSLEGFAGNTIYF. For the CDR3, the DNA is TGTGCCAGCAGTTTAGAAGGGTTCGCTGGAAACACCATATATTTT.

The genes are TRBV7-9 and TRBJ2-3; no firm D call. Germline-derived CDR1 and CDR2 are SEHNR and FQNEAQ (reference sequence). The CDR3 extends over 12 amino acids. The V end was cut by 4 bases, the J end by 7 bases, with 9 bases between. The CDR3 spells CASSSTYYTQYF. In nucleotides, the CDR3 is TGTGCCAGCAGCTCAACGTACTATACGCAGTATTTT.

This chain links TRBV19 with TRBJ2-1; D is uncertain. Germline values: CDR1 LNHDA, CDR2 SQIVND (reference sequence). The CDR3 spans 14 residues. Trimming stripped 6 bases from V and 8 bases from J, with 17 bases between. CDR3 coding DNA: TGTGCCAGTAGCCGGGTTGGGCCCGAAGATGAGCAGTTCTTC. Translating it yields CASSRVGPEDEQFF.